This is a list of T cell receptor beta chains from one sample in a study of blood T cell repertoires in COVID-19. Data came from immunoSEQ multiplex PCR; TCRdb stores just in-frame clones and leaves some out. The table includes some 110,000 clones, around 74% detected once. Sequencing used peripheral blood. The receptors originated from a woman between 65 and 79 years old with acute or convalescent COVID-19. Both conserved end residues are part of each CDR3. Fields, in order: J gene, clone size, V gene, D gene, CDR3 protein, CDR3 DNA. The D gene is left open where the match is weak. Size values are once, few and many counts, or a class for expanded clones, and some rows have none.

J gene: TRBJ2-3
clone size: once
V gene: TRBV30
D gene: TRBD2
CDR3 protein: CAWSRIGTSRADTQYF
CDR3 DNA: TGTGCCTGGAGTCGAATCGGGACTAGCAGGGCAGATACGCAGTATTTT

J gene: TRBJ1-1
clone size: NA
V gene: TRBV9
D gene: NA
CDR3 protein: CASSGEVNTEAFF
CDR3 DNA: TGTGCCAGCTCAGGGGAAGTAAACACTGAAGCTTTCTTT

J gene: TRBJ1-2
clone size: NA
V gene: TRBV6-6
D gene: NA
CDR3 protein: CASSQQLANYGYTF
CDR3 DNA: TGTGCCAGCAGTCAACAATTGGCTAACTATGGCTACACCTTC

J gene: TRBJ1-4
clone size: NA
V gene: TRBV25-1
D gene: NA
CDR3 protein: CASSDRVFEKLFF
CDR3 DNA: TGTGCCAGCAGTGACAGGGTTTTTGAAAAACTGTTTTTT

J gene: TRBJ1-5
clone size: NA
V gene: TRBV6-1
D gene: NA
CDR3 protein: CASSPEGGPNQPQHF
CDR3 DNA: TGTGCCAGCAGTCCCGAGGGGGGGCCCAATCAGCCCCAGCATTTT

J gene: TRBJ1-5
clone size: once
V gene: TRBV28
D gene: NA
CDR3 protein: CASTPPVSRGNQPQHF
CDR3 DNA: TGTGCCAGCACCCCCCCGGTGAGCAGGGGCAATCAGCCCCAGCATTTT

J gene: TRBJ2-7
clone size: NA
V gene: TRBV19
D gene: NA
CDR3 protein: CASSRTLNEQYF
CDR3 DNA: TGTGCCAGTAGTCGCACTCTCAACGAGCAGTACTTC

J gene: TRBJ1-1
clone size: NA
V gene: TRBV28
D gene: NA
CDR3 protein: CASSSSATGNAEAFF
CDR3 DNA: NA

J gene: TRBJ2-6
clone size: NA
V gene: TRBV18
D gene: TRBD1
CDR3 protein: CASSPTRGQTIPGANVLTF
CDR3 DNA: TGTGCCAGCTCACCGACTCGGGGACAGACGATACCTGGGGCCAACGTCCTGACTTTC

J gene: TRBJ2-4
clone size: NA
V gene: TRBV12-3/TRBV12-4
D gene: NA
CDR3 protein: CATQGAKNIQYF
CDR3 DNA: TGTGCCACTCAGGGAGCCAAAAACATTCAGTACTTC

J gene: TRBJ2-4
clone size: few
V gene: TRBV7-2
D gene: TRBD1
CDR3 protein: CASSLGQGMDIQYF
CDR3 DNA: TGTGCCAGCAGCCTGGGACAGGGGATGGACATTCAGTACTTC

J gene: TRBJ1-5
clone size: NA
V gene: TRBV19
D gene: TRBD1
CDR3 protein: CASSRTGGVLNQPQHF
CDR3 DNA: TGTGCCAGTAGTCGGACAGGGGGTGTTCTTAATCAGCCCCAGCATTTT

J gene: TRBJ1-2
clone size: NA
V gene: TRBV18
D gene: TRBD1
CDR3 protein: CASSQQGSYGYTF
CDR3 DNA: TGTGCCAGCTCACAACAGGGGAGCTATGGCTACACCTTC

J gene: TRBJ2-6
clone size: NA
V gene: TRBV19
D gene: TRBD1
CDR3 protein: CASSPGQGVTGANVLTF
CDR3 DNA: TGTGCCAGTAGTCCGGGACAGGGGGTAACCGGGGCCAACGTCCTGACTTTC

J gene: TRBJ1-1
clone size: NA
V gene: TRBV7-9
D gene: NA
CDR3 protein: CASSDRDLGFAEAFF
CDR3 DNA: TGTGCCAGCAGCGACCGGGACTTGGGTTTCGCTGAAGCTTTCTTT

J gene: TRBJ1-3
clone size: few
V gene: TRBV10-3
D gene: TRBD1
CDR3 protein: CAISVGTGRTNSGNTIYF
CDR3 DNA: TGTGCCATCAGTGTAGGGACAGGCCGCACCAACTCTGGAAACACCATATATTTT

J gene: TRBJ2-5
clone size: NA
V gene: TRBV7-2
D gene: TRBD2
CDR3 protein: CASSLAVAGGPQETQYF
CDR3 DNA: TGTGCCAGCAGCTTAGCGGTGGCGGGGGGCCCCCAAGAGACCCAGTACTTC

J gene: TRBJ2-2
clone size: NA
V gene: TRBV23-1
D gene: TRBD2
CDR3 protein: CAKDISTARGGPDTGELFF
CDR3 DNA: TGCGCCAAAGATATCTCGACTGCTCGGGGGGGCCCGGACACCGGGGAGCTGTTTTTT

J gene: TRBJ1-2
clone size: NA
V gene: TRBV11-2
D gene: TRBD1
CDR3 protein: CASSRTGDSPLYGYTF
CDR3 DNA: TGTGCCAGCAGCCGGACAGGGGATAGCCCGCTCTATGGCTACACCTTC

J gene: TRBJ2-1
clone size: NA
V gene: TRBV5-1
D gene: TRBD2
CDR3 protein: CASSVTGTSGNNEQFF
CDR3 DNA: TGCGCCAGCAGCGTAACCGGGACTAGCGGTAACAATGAGCAGTTCTTC

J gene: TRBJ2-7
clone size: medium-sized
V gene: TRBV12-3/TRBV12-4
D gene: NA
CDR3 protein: CASSVWEAYEQYF
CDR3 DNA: TGTGCCAGCAGTGTGTGGGAGGCCTACGAGCAGTACTTC

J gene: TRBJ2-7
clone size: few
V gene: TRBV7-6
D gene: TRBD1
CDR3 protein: CASSLRPGGLLTYEQYF
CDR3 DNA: TGTGCCAGCAGCTTAAGGCCAGGGGGCCTGCTAACCTACGAGCAGTACTTC

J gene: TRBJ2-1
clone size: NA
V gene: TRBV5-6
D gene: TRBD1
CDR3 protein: CASSRWGQGGSYNEQFF
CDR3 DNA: TGTGCCAGCAGCCGATGGGGACAGGGGGGCTCCTACAATGAGCAGTTCTTC

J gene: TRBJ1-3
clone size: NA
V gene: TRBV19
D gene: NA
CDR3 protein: CATAGSGNTIYF
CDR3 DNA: TGTGCCACAGCCGGGAGTGGAAACACCATATATTTT

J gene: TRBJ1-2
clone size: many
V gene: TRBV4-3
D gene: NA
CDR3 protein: CASSPGQGPNYGYTF
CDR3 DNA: TGCGCCAGCAGCCCCGGTCAGGGGCCTAACTATGGCTACACCTTC

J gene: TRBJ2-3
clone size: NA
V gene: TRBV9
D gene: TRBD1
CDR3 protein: CASSVGTGGGTDTQYF
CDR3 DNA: TGTGCCAGCAGCGTAGGGACAGGGGGGGGCACAGATACGCAGTATTTT

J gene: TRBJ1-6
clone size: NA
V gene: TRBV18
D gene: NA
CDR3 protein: CASSPGAGKNSPLHF
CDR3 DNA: TGTGCCAGCTCACCAGGTGCAGGGAAAAATTCACCCCTCCACTTT

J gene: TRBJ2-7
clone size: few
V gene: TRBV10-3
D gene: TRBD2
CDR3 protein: CAISEVVAGGYEQYF
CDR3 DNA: TGTGCCATCAGTGAGGTAGTAGCGGGGGGCTACGAGCAGTACTTC

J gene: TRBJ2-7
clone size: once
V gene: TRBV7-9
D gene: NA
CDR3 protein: CASSQAGSYEQYF
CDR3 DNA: TGTGCCAGCAGCCAGGCGGGCTCCTACGAGCAGTACTTC

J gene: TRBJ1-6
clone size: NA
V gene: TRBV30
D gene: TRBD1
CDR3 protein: CAWSLGQQDGLHF
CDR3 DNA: TGTGCCTGGAGTCTGGGACAGCAGGACGGGCTCCACTTT

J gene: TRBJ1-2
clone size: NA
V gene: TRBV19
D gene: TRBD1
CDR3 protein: CASSPTGIYGYTF
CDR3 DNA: TGTGCCAGTAGCCCGACAGGGATCTATGGCTACACCTTC

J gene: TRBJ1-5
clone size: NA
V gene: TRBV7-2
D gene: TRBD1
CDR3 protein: CASSSGQASNQPQHF
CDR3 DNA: TGTGCCAGCAGCTCGGGACAGGCCAGCAATCAGCCCCAGCATTTT

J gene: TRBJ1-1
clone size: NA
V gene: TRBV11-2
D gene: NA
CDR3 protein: CASSLGQAVNTEAFF
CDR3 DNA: TGTGCCAGCAGCCTTGGACAAGCCGTGAACACTGAAGCTTTCTTT

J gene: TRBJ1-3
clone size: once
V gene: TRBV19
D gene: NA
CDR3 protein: CASSGLVRGNTIYF
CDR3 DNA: TGTGCCAGTAGTGGACTAGTTCGGGGAAACACCATATATTTT

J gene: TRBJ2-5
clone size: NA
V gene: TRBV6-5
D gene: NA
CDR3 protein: CASSWDTQETQYF
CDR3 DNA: TGTGCCAGCAGTTGGGACACCCAAGAGACCCAGTACTTC

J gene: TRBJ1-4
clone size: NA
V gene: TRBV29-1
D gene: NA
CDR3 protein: CSVEFSTNEKLFF
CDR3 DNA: TGCAGCGTTGAATTCTCAACTAATGAAAAACTGTTTTTT

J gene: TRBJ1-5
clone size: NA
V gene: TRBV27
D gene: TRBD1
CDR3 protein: CASSLVDRADQPQHF
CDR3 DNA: TGTGCCAGCAGTCTCGTAGACAGGGCGGATCAGCCCCAGCATTTT

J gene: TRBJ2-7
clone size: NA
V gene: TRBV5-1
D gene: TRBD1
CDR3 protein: CASSPGQALSYEQYF
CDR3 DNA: TGCGCCAGCAGCCCGGGACAGGCCCTCTCCTACGAGCAGTACTTC

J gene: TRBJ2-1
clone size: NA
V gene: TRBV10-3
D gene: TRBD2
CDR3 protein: CAISESERGIYNEQFF
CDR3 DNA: TGTGCCATCAGTGAGTCGGAGCGGGGGATCTACAATGAGCAGTTCTTC

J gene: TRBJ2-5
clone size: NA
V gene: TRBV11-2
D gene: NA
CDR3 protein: CASSLVRGATETQYF
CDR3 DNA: TGTGCCAGCAGCTTAGTCAGGGGGGCAACAGAGACCCAGTACTTC

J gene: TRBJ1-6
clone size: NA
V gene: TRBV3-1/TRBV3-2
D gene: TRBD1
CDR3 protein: CASSRQGGSNSPLHF
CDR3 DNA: TGTGCCAGCAGCCGACAGGGGGGCTCAAATTCACCCCTCCACTTT

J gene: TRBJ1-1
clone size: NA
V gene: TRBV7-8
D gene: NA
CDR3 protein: CASSPLGGRTEAFF
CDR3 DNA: TGTGCCAGCAGCCCCCTGGGGGGGAGGACTGAAGCTTTCTTT

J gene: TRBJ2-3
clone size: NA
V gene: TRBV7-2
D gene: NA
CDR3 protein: CASMPDGALRTDTQYF
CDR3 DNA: TGTGCCAGCATGCCTGATGGTGCCCTGAGGACAGATACGCAGTATTTT

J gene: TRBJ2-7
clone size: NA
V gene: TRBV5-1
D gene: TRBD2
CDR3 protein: CASSLAPSGGSYEQYF
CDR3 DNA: TGCGCCAGCAGCTTGGCCCCTAGCGGGGGGTCCTACGAGCAGTACTTC

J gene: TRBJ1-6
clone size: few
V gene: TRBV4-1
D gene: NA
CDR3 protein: CASSQDREALHF
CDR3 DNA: TGCGCCAGCAGCCAAGATCGCGAGGCCCTCCACTTT

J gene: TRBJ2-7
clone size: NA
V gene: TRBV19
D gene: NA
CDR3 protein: CASSPGSGQYYEQYF
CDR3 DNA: TGTGCCAGTAGTCCGGGGTCCGGGCAGTACTACGAGCAGTACTTC

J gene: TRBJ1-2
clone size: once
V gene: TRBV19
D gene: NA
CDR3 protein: CASSFSYRANYGYTF
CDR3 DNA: TGTGCCAGTAGTTTTTCATACAGGGCTAACTATGGCTACACCTTC

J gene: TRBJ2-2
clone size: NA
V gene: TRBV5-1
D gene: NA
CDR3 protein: CASSLAVTGVGELFF
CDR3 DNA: TGCGCCAGCAGCTTGGCTGTGACCGGGGTCGGGGAGCTGTTTTTT

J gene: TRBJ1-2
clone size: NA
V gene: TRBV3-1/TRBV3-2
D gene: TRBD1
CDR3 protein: CASSRPGQGDYGYTF
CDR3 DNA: TGTGCCAGCAGCCGTCCAGGCCAGGGGGACTATGGCTACACCTTC

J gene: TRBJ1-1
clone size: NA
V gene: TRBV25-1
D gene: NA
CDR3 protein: CASSELRGEAFF
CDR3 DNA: TGTGCCAGCAGTGAATTGCGGGGGGAAGCTTTCTTT

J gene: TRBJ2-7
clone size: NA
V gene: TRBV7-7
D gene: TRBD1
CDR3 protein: CASSRDRGSYEQYF
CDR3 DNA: TGTGCCAGCAGCCGCGACAGGGGGTCCTACGAGCAGTACTTC

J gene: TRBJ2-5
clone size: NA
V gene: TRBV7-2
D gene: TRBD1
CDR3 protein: CASSLVGQGQETQYF
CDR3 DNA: TGTGCCAGCAGCTTAGTGGGACAGGGGCAAGAGACCCAGTACTTC

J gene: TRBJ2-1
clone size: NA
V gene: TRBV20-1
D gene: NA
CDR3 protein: CSASISDFGSYNEQFF
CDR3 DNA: TGCAGTGCTAGTATTTCGGACTTCGGCTCCTACAATGAGCAGTTCTTC

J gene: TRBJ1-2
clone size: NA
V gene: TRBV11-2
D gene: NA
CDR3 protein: CASSLGPTANYGYTF
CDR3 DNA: TGTGCCAGCAGCTTAGGGCCGACAGCTAACTATGGCTACACCTTC

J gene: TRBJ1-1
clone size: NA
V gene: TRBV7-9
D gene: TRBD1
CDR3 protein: CASSLDGTGITEAFF
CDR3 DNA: TGTGCCAGCAGCTTAGATGGGACAGGGATCACTGAAGCTTTCTTT

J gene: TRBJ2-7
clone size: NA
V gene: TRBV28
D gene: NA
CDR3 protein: CASSPSRQDGGRF
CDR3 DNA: TGTGCCAGCAGTCCCTCTCGACAGGACGGCGGCCGCTTC

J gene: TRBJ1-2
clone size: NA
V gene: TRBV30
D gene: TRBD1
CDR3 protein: CAWSPPRTGPSGYTF
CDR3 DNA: TGTGCCTGGAGCCCCCCCCGGACAGGGCCCTCTGGCTACACCTTC

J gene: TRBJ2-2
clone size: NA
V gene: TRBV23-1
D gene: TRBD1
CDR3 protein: CASSQSWQGANTGELFF
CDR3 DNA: TGCGCCAGCAGTCAATCTTGGCAGGGGGCCAACACCGGGGAGCTGTTTTTT

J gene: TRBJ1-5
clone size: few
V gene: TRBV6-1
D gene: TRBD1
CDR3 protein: CASSEALGTGPQHF
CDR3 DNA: TGTGCCAGCAGTGAAGCGCTGGGGACAGGGCCCCAGCATTTT